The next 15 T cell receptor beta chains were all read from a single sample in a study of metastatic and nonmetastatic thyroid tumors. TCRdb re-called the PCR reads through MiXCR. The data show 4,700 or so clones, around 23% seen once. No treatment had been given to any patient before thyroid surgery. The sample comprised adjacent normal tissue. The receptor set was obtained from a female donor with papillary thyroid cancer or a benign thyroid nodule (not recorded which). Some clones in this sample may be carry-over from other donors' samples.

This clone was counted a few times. CDR3 bases: TGTGCCAGCGAAACAGGGACACGAAATCAGCCCCAGCATTTT. The encoded protein is CASETGTRNQPQHF. The gene calls are TRBV6-1 and TRBJ1-5; D is possibly TRBD1 (6 bases). Trimming left V 8 bases short and J 4 bases short, with 15 bases between. Germline lookup yields CDR1 MNHNS and CDR2 SASEGT. The CDR3 sequence is 14 residues long.

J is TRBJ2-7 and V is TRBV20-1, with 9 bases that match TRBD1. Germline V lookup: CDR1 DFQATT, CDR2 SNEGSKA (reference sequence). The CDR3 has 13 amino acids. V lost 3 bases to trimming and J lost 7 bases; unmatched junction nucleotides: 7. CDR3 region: CSASGTGSKEQYF. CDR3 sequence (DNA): TGCAGTGCTAGCGGGACAGGGTCTAAGGAGCAGTACTTC.

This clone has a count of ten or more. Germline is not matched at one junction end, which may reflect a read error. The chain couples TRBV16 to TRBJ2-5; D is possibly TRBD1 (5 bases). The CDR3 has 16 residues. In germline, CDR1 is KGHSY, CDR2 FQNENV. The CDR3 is CASSESSQGGQETQYF. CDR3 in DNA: TGTGCCAGCAGCGAATCGTCCCAGGGTGGGCAAGAGACCCAGTACTTC.

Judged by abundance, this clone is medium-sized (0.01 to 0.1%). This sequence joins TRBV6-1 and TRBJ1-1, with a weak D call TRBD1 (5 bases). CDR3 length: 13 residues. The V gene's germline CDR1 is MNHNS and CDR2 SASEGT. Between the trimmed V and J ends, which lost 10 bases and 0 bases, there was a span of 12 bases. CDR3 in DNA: TGTGCCACGCAGACAGTCATGAACACTGAAGCTTTCTTT. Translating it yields CATQTVMNTEAFF.

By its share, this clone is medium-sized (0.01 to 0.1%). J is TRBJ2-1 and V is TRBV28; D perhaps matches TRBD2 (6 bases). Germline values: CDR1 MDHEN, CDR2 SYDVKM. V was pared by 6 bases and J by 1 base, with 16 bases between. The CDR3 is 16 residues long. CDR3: CASSFIGGGSYNEQFF. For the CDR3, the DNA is TGTGCCAGCAGCTTCATCGGGGGTGGGTCCTACAATGAGCAGTTCTTC.

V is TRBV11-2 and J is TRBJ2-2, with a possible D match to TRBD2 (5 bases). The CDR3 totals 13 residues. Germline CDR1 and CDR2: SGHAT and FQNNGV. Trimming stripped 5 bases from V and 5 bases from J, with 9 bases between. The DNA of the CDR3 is TGTGCCAGCAGCCGCAGCGGAACCGGGGAGCTGTTTTTT. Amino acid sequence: CASSRSGTGELFF. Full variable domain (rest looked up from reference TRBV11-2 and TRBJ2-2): EAGVAQSPRYKIIEKRQSVAFWCNPISGHATLYWYQQILGQGPKLLIQFQNNGVVDDSQLPKDRFSAERLKGVDSTLKIQPAKLEDSAVYLCASSRSGTGELFFGEGSRLTVL.

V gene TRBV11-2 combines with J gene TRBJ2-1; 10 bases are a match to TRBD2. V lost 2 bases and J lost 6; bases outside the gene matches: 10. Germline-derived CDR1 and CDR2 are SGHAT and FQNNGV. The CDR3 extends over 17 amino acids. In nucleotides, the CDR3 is TGTGCCAGCAGCTTAATCGGGACTAGCGAGATTCGCAATGAGCAGTTCTTC. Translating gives CASSLIGTSEIRNEQFF.

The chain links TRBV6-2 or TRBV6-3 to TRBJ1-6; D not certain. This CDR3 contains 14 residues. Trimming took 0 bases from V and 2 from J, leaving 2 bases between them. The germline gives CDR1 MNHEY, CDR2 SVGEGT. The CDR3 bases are TGTGCCAGCAGTTACTCTACCTATAATTCACCCCTCCACTTT. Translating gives CASSYSTYNSPLHF.

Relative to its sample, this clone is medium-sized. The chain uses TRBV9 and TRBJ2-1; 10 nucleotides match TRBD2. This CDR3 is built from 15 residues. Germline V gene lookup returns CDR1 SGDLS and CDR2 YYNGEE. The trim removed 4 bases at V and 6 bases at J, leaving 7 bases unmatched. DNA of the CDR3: TGTGCCAGCAGCATTAGCGGGGGGCACGGCAATGAGCAGTTCTTC. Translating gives CASSISGGHGNEQFF.

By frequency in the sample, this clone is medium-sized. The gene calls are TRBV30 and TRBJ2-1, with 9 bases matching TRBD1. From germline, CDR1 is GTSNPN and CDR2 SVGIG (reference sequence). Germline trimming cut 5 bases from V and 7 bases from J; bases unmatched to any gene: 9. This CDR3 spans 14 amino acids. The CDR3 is CAWETGGIGNEQFF. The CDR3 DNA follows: TGTGCCTGGGAAACAGGGGGCATAGGGAATGAGCAGTTCTTC. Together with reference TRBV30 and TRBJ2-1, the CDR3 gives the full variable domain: SQTIHQWPATLVQPVGSPLSLECTVEGTSNPNLYWYRQAAGRGLQLLFYSVGIGQISSEVPQNLSASRPQDRQFILSSKKLLLSDSGFYLCAWETGGIGNEQFFGPGTRLTVL.

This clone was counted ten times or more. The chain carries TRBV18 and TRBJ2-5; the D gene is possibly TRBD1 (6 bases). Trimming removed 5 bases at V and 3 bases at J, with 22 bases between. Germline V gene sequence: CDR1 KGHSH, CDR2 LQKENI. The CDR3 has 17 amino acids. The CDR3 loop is CASSSMTGSVSKETQYF. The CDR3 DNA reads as TGTGCCAGCTCATCTATGACAGGTTCCGTATCCAAAGAGACCCAGTACTTC.

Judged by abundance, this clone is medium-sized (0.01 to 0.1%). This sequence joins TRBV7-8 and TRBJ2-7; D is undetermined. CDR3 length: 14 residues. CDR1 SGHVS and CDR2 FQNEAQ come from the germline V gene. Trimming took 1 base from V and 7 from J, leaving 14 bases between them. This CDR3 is CASSLVWDRREQYF. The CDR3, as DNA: TGTGCCAGCAGCTTAGTTTGGGATCGGCGGGAGCAGTACTTC.

CDR3 nucleotide sequence: TGCAGCGTCGCCGGGACAGGATCCTACGAGCAGTACTTC. Translated, it gives CSVAGTGSYEQYF. The rearrangement links TRBV29-1 to TRBJ2-7, with 8 bases lining up with TRBD1. With 6 bases clipped from V and 1 base from J, the junction kept 5 bases outside the gene matches. The germline gives CDR1 SQVTM, CDR2 ANQGSEA. This CDR3 has 13 residues.

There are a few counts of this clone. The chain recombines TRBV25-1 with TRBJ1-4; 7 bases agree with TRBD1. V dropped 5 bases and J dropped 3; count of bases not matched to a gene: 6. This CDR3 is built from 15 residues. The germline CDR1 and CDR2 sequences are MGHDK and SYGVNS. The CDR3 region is CASSTRQGPNEKLFF. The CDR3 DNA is TGTGCCAGCAGTACAAGACAGGGACCTAATGAAAAACTGTTTTTT.

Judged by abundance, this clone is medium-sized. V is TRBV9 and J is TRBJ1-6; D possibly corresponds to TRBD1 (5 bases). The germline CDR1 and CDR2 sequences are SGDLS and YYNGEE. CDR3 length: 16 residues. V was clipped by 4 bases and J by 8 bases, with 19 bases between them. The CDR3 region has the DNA TGTGCCAGCAGCACAACAGGTCGGGGTGGTGATTCACCCCTCCACTTT. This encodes CASSTTGRGGDSPLHF. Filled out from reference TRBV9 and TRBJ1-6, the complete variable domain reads DSGVTQTPKHLITATGQRVTLRCSPRSGDLSVYWYQQSLDQGLQFLIQYYNGEERAKGNILERFSAQQFPDLHSELNLSSLELGDSALYFCASSTTGRGGDSPLHFGNGTRLTVT.